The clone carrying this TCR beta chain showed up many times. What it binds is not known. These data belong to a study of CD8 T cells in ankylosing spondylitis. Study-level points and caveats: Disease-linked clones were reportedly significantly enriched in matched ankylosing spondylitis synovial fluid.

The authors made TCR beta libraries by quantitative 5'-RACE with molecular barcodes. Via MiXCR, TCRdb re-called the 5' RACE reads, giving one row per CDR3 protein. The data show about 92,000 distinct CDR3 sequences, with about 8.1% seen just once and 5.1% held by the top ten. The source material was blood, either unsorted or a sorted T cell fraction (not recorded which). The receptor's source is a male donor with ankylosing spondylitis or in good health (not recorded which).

The CDR3 sequence is CASSIPGPRGTEAFF. CDR3 nucleotide sequence: TGTGCCAGTAGTATTCCCGGGCCTAGAGGGACTGAAGCTTTCTTT. The gene calls are TRBV19 and TRBJ1-1; D call uncertain. The CDR3 spans 15 residues. V was cut by 3 bases and J by 5 bases, with 16 bases left in between. CDR1 and CDR2 (germline): LNHDA, SQIVND (reference sequence).